The clone carrying this T cell receptor beta chain was seen ten or more times. The antigen is unknown. This specimen comes from a study of identical twins. Per germline, CDR1 SEHNR and CDR2 FQNEAQ (reference sequence). The CDR3 loop spans 14 amino acids. V lost 5 bases and J 5 bases, leaving 16 bases between the germline ends. Whole-study results and caveats: Excess low generation probability was seen in twin-shared out-of-frame alpha sequences. It was cross-sectional statistical analysis, not following the same donors, that the conclusions relied on. There was more out-of-frame TCR alpha sharing in monozygotic twins than models estimated.

Carrying unique molecular identifiers, the cDNA also gained a universal primer site through template switching. TCRdb called the 5' RACE reads again in MiXCR, with one record for every CDR3 protein. Among 100,000 or so distinct CDR3 sequences listed, about 6.1% were seen once. Sequencing was carried out using memory T cells sorted from blood. V and J are TRBV7-9 and TRBJ2-7; D may correspond to TRBD1 or TRBD2 (6 bases each). The receptor was isolated from a woman between 45 and 60 years old in good health. This chain's CDR3 is CASSRGDIRHEQYF. The CDR3 coding sequence is TGTGCCAGCAGCCGCGGGGACATTAGGCACGAGCAGTACTTC.